Here is one TCR beta chain with its context. Its specificity is unknown. This record belongs to a study of cytotoxic CD8 clonotypes in ibrutinib-treated CLL. Whole-study results and caveats: Circulating CD8+ T-cell counts were tracked by baseline clonality, which exceeded that of age-matched healthy donors.

Repertoires were generated with immunoSEQ multiplex PCR, while TCRdb's copy carries only in-frame clones and drops some. The repertoire consists of hundreds of thousands of clones, with 60% to 75% occurring once and the leading ten covering 15%. The junction had 11 bases not matched to a gene; V was cut back by 8 bases and J by 0 bases. The CDR3 spans 16 residues. Germline V gene sequence: CDR1 MDHEN, CDR2 SYDVKM. This TCR was sampled from a human donor with chronic lymphocytic leukemia. The V call is TRBV28, the J call TRBJ2-7; 9 nucleotides align to TRBD2. The material was PBMCs, obtained after 24 months of ibrutinib treatment. The DNA of the CDR3 is TGTGCCAGCCATCAGCTAGCGGGAAGAAGCTCCTACGAGCAGTACTTC. As protein: CASHQLAGRSSYEQYF.